The 32 T cell receptor beta chains listed next were all sequenced from one sample in a study of cytomegalovirus exposure and HLA in healthy donors. Using immunoSEQ multiplex PCR, the repertoire was profiled, and TCRdb retains in-frame clones only, with some absent. This sample has approximately 99,000 clones; around 95% occur once, and the top ten carry roughly 0.67%. What was sequenced was PBMCs. These TCRs come from a woman between 18 and 30 years old in good health and CMV-seronegative.

The chain carries TRBV5-4 and TRBJ1-2; no firm D call. Germline V lookup: CDR1 SGHNT, CDR2 YYREEE (reference sequence). Deletions cut 0 bases from V and 0 bases from J, with 6 bases between. The CDR3 is 14 residues long. The CDR3 protein is CASSLGLPNYGYTF. DNA of the CDR3: TGTGCCAGCAGCTTGGGTCTACCTAACTATGGCTACACCTTC.

The rearrangement joins TRBV7-7 to TRBJ2-2; 11 nucleotides align to TRBD2. Trimming took 3 bases from V and 3 from J; bases not matched to a gene: 12. The CDR3 runs 19 residues. Germline CDR1 reads SSHAT; CDR2 reads FNYEAQ (reference sequence). The CDR3 bases are TGTGCCAGCAGCTTTCGTGCTAGCGGGGGGTCACGGGACACCGGGGAGCTGTTTTTT. Translating gives CASSFRASGGSRDTGELFF.

The genes are TRBV10-3 and TRBJ2-1; possible D gene TRBD2, 6 bases. V lost 6 bases and J lost 7, with 19 bases in between. The CDR3 is 15 residues long. Germline CDR1 ENHRY, CDR2 SYGVKD. The CDR3 coding sequence is TGTGCCATCAGCCTAGGGGTCTCGGAGGGTAATGAGCAGTTCTTC. It is translated as CAISLGVSEGNEQFF.

CDR3 in amino acids: CASSLGSGEETQYF. CDR3 in DNA: TGTGCCAGCAGTCTTGGGAGTGGGGAAGAGACCCAGTACTTC. The chain has TRBV27 and TRBJ2-5, with D perhaps matching TRBD2 (5 bases). V lost 5 bases and J 3 bases, leaving 13 bases between the germline ends. This CDR3 is built from 14 residues. Germline V CDR1 and CDR2: MNHEY, SMNVEV (reference sequence).

The gene calls are TRBV5-1 and TRBJ2-7, with TRBD1 as a possible D gene (5 bases). Germline V CDR1 and CDR2: SGHRS, YFSETQ. This CDR3 has 12 amino acids. V was shortened by 5 bases and J by 5 bases, with 11 bases between the two germline ends. The CDR3 region has the DNA TGCGCCAGCAGGAGCCCAGGGAACGAGCAGTACTTC. It encodes CASRSPGNEQYF.

The rearrangement joins TRBV5-4 to TRBJ2-7, with a weak D call TRBD2 (5 bases). V was clipped by 1 base and J by 3 bases, with 11 bases between them. Germline CDR1 SGHNT, CDR2 YYREEE (reference sequence). The CDR3 totals 14 residues. CDR3 nucleotides: TGTGCCAGCAGCTTGAAAAACCGGGACTACGAGCAGTACTTC. Its translation: CASSLKNRDYEQYF.

This chain uses TRBV2 with TRBJ1-5; TRBD1 agrees at 9 bases. With 6 bases clipped from V and 0 bases from J, the junction kept 9 bases outside the gene matches. In germline, CDR1 is SNHLY, CDR2 FYNNEI. The CDR3 is 17 residues long. The CDR3 loop reads CASRGTGGGLSNQPQHF. Written as DNA, the CDR3 is TGTGCCAGCAGAGGAACAGGGGGCGGCCTTAGCAATCAGCCCCAGCATTTT.

This chain joins TRBV9 and TRBJ1-5; D not resolved. CDR1 is SGDLS, CDR2 YYNGEE, per germline. This CDR3 spans 13 amino acids. With 1 base removed from V and 5 bases from J, the gap between germline ends came to 7 bases. This CDR3 reads CASSVCRYQPQHF. The CDR3 DNA is TGTGCCAGCAGCGTATGTCGGTATCAGCCCCAGCATTTT.

This rearrangement joins TRBV28 to TRBJ1-2; TRBD1 matches 7 bases. V was clipped by 5 bases and J by 4 bases; unmatched bases: 22. CDR1 is MDHEN and CDR2 is SYDVKM in the germline V gene. The CDR3 loop spans 19 amino acids. The CDR3 nucleotides are TGTGCCAGCAGTATCCCGGCGGGACAGAAAAGGGGGCTTTCCTATGGCTACACCTTC. Translating it yields CASSIPAGQKRGLSYGYTF.

This chain uses TRBV28 with TRBJ1-1; TRBD1 is a possible D gene (6 bases). Deletions cut 6 bases from V and 3 bases from J, with 17 bases between. The germline V gene encodes CDR1 MDHEN and CDR2 SYDVKM. This CDR3 comprises 15 residues. Here the CDR3 DNA reads TGTGCCAGCAGATCACCTTCAGGGGCGTACACTGAAGCTTTCTTT. Its translation: CASRSPSGAYTEAFF.

This clone appeared a single time. The chain's CDR3 is CSIETGQGAYNEQFF. The CDR3 region has the DNA TGCAGCATAGAGACGGGTCAAGGCGCCTACAATGAGCAGTTCTTC. This chain joins TRBV29-1 and TRBJ2-1, with unresolved D. From germline, CDR1 is SQVTM and CDR2 ANQGSEA. CDR3 length: 15 amino acids. V shed 8 bases and J shed 2 bases, with 19 bases lying between them.

The chain uses TRBV14 and TRBJ2-7; no definite D call. CDR1 and CDR2 from the germline V gene are SGHDN and FVKESK. The CDR3 runs to 13 residues. Trimming pared 4 bases from V and 1 base from J, leaving 8 bases between. CDR3 loop: CASSPLGSYEQYF. The CDR3 nucleotides are TGTGCCAGCAGCCCGCTAGGTTCCTACGAGCAGTACTTC.

The chain employs TRBV7-2 and TRBJ2-7; tentative D call: TRBD2 (7 bases). V was pared by 1 base and J by 7 bases, with 14 bases between. Germline values: CDR1 SGHTA, CDR2 FQGNSA. The CDR3 consists of 14 residues. Here the CDR3 reads CASSLGGGQREQYF. The CDR3 coding sequence is TGTGCCAGCAGCTTAGGGGGGGGGCAGAGAGAGCAGTACTTC.

V gene TRBV6-1 combines with J gene TRBJ2-5; TRBD1 aligns across 7 bases. In germline, CDR1 is MNHNS, CDR2 SASEGT. The trim removed 1 base at V and 7 bases at J, leaving 6 bases unmatched. The CDR3 is 14 residues long. Here the CDR3 DNA reads TGTGCCAGCAGTGAAGACAGGGGAATTGGGACCCAGTACTTC. Its translation is CASSEDRGIGTQYF.

Notes on this clone: Additional DNA sequences in this sample encode the identical CDR3. V and J are TRBV18 and TRBJ2-5; D unresolved. The length of the CDR3 is 11 residues. Germline V gene sequence: CDR1 KGHSH, CDR2 LQKENI. Deletions cut 5 bases from V and 2 bases from J, with 3 bases between. The chain's CDR3 is CASSTQETQYF. As DNA, the CDR3 is TGTGCCAGCTCAACACAAGAGACCCAGTACTTC.

The V gene is TRBV7-9, the J gene TRBJ1-4, with 9 positions matching TRBD1. Germline V lookup: CDR1 SEHNR, CDR2 FQNEAQ (reference sequence). V lost 5 bases, J lost 5 bases, and 6 bases stayed unmatched. This CDR3 comprises 15 residues. CDR3 region: CASSAGDRENEKLFF. The DNA of the CDR3 is TGTGCCAGCAGCGCGGGGGACAGGGAAAATGAAAAACTGTTTTTT.

The chain uses TRBV7-9 and TRBJ2-3; 12 nucleotides match TRBD1. Germline loops: CDR1 SEHNR, CDR2 FQNEAQ (reference sequence). The J segment lost 4 bases and the V segment lost 3 bases, leaving 5 bases of the junction unmatched. This CDR3 region has 16 residues. In DNA, the CDR3 is TGTGCCAGCAGCTTTGCCGGGACAGGGGGCGCAGATACGCAGTATTTT. Protein product: CASSFAGTGGADTQYF. Variable domain in full (rest from reference TRBV7-9 and TRBJ2-3): DTGVSQNPRHKITKRGQNVTFRCDPISEHNRLYWYRQTLGQGPEFLTYFQNEAQLEKSRLLSDRFSAERPKGSFSTLEIQRTEQGDSAMYLCASSFAGTGGADTQYFGPGTRLTVL.

The rearrangement joins TRBV5-4 to TRBJ2-3, with 7 bases identical to TRBD2. The CDR3 totals 13 residues. Germline CDR1 reads SGHNT; CDR2 reads YYREEE (reference sequence). After removal of 5 bases from V and 4 bases from J, the junction contained 4 bases not matched to a gene. Here the CDR3 reads CASRSGAADTQYF. In DNA form, the CDR3 reads TGTGCCAGCAGAAGCGGGGCCGCAGATACGCAGTATTTT.

The chain links TRBV28 to TRBJ1-2; 8 bases line up with TRBD1. After removal of 5 bases from V and 5 bases from J, the junction contained 7 bases not matched to a gene. Germline lookup yields CDR1 MDHEN and CDR2 SYDVKM. The CDR3 consists of 14 residues. In DNA form, the CDR3 reads TGTGCCAGCAGTCCCAACTACAGGGGGTATGGCTACACCTTC. This encodes CASSPNYRGYGYTF.

J is TRBJ1-5 and V is TRBV6-1; no firm D call. Between the trimmed V and J ends, which lost 0 bases and 6 bases, there was a span of 12 bases. The CDR3 has 15 amino acids. Germline lookup yields CDR1 MNHNS and CDR2 SASEGT. The CDR3 reads CASSEARGMGQPQHF. CDR3 in DNA: TGTGCCAGCAGTGAAGCGCGAGGGATGGGTCAGCCCCAGCATTTT.

This chain links TRBV18 with TRBJ1-3, with D possibly TRBD1 on 5 matching bases. The CDR3 is 13 residues long. V gave up 3 bases and J gave up 4 bases, with 7 bases separating them. The germline CDR1 and CDR2 sequences are KGHSH and LQKENI. CDR3 loop: CASSPQGGNTIYF. In DNA form, the CDR3 reads TGTGCCAGCTCACCCCAGGGAGGAAACACCATATATTTT.

This clone appeared once. The genes are TRBV11-2 and TRBJ2-7, with 8 positions matching TRBD1. Per germline, CDR1 SGHAT and CDR2 FQNNGV. V trimming: 2 bases; J trimming: 1 base; junction bases outside the gene matches: 1. This CDR3 is built from 14 residues. The CDR3 sequence: CASSLQGASYEQYF. For the CDR3, the DNA is TGTGCCAGCAGCTTACAGGGGGCTTCCTACGAGCAGTACTTC.

The chain links TRBV28 to TRBJ1-5; 10 nucleotides align to TRBD1. Germline V CDR1 and CDR2: MDHEN, SYDVKM. V lost 5 bases and J lost 9; bases outside the gene matches: 7. The CDR3 length is 14 residues. The CDR3 bases are TGTGCCAGCAGTCCGACAGGGGGCGGTTGGCCCCAGCATTTT. Translation: CASSPTGGGWPQHF.

The chain is built from TRBV2 and TRBJ1-1; D call uncertain. Trimming took 7 bases from V and 0 from J, leaving 12 bases between them. Germline lookup yields CDR1 SNHLY and CDR2 FYNNEI. The CDR3 consists of 14 residues. CDR3 protein: CASIGGELNTEAFF. The CDR3 DNA sequence: TGTGCCAGCATAGGAGGTGAGCTGAACACTGAAGCTTTCTTT.

The rearrangement joins TRBV5-4 to TRBJ2-1; the match to TRBD1 covers 8 bases. The CDR3 runs 15 residues. Per the germline V gene, CDR1 is SGHNT and CDR2 is YYREEE (reference sequence). The trim removed 2 bases at V and 3 bases at J, leaving 4 bases unmatched. This chain's CDR3 is CASSLRQGFYNEQFF. CDR3 nucleotide sequence: TGTGCCAGCAGCTTACGACAGGGGTTCTACAATGAGCAGTTCTTC.

The chain employs TRBV10-3 and TRBJ2-3; possible D gene TRBD2, 7 bases. This CDR3 is 15 amino acids long. Germline CDR1 ENHRY, CDR2 SYGVKD. The germline V and J ends were trimmed by 6 bases and 2 bases, with 15 bases remaining between them. This CDR3 is CAISPAGGHTDTQYF. DNA of the CDR3: TGTGCCATCAGCCCAGCCGGGGGGCACACAGATACGCAGTATTTT.

The rearrangement uses TRBV7-9 and TRBJ2-7; D possibly corresponds to TRBD2 (5 bases). The CDR3 contains 15 residues. V was clipped by 4 bases and J by 3 bases, with 16 bases between them. Germline V gene sequence: CDR1 SEHNR, CDR2 FQNEAQ (reference sequence). This chain's CDR3 is CASSSPGFESYEQYF. CDR3 DNA sequence: TGTGCCAGCAGCTCGCCGGGGTTTGAAAGCTACGAGCAGTACTTC.

The chain couples TRBV30 to TRBJ1-4; no reliable D call. Between the trimmed V and J ends, which lost 0 bases and 3 bases, there was a span of 8 bases. The germline V gene has CDR1 GTSNPN and CDR2 SVGIG (reference sequence). The CDR3 runs to 14 residues. As DNA, the CDR3 is TGTGCCTGGAGTGTCGGGTTGGCTAATGAAAAACTGTTTTTT. Protein sequence: CAWSVGLANEKLFF.

This clone was recorded only once. This chain links TRBV6-1 with TRBJ2-7; TRBD2 agrees at 10 bases. With V trimmed by 3 bases and J by 5 bases, 7 bases remained unmatched. The length of the CDR3 is 15 residues. Looked up from germline, CDR1 is MNHNS and CDR2 is SASEGT. The CDR3 loop reads CASSEVAGGEDEQYF. CDR3 sequence (DNA): TGTGCCAGCAGTGAGGTAGCGGGGGGAGAGGACGAGCAGTACTTC.

The chain has TRBV9 and TRBJ1-1; 9 nucleotides align to TRBD1. After removal of 0 bases from V and 4 bases from J, the junction contained 4 bases not matched to a gene. Germline CDR1 reads SGDLS; CDR2 reads YYNGEE. This CDR3 has 15 amino acids. The CDR3 loop is CASSVGGQGSTEAFF. Here the CDR3 DNA reads TGTGCCAGCAGCGTAGGCGGACAGGGGAGCACTGAAGCTTTCTTT.

V gene TRBV11-1 combines with J gene TRBJ1-6, with a weak D call TRBD1 (6 bases). This CDR3 spans 15 amino acids. Germline CDR1 is SGHAT and CDR2 is FQDESV (reference sequence). Trimming left V 5 bases short and J 11 bases short, with 19 bases between. The CDR3: CASSAGDYRAAPLHF. CDR3 in DNA: TGTGCCAGCAGCGCAGGAGATTACAGGGCCGCACCCCTCCACTTT. Using reference TRBV11-1 and TRBJ1-6 for the parts outside the CDR3, the full variable domain is EAEVAQSPRYKITEKSQAVAFWCDPISGHATLYWYRQILGQGPELLVQFQDESVVDDSQLPKDRFSAERLKGVDSTLKIQPAELGDSAMYLCASSAGDYRAAPLHFGNGTRLTVT.

The CDR3 protein is CASRILDFGTDTQYF. As DNA, the CDR3 is TGTGCCAGCAGGATACTAGATTTCGGCACAGATACGCAGTATTTT. The genes are TRBV5-4 and TRBJ2-3; TRBD2 is a possible D gene (5 bases). The CDR3 is 15 amino acids. The V end lost 5 bases, the J end lost 1 base, and 14 bases lay between the germline ends. CDR1 and CDR2 (germline): SGHNT, YYREEE (reference sequence).